This TCR beta chain was identified during a study of blood T cells in healthy people across ages. Findings and limits, study-wide: Aged donors had fewer naive CD4+ cells and lower diversity than long-lived donors.

Per the germline V gene, CDR1 is SGHKS and CDR2 is YYEKEE (reference sequence). The J segment lost 5 bases and the V segment lost 4 bases, leaving 10 bases of the junction unmatched. The CDR3 has 15 amino acids. Sample donors were healthy Caucasian individuals that came from Russia, aged about 6 to 95. About 9.9 milliliters of peripheral blood were drawn from each donor. Total RNA was isolated from each sample in quantities of at least 5 micrograms. A second PCR of roughly 7 to 11 cycles used a sample-barcoded 5' primer and a J-beta primer mix. A single record per CDR3 protein comes from TCRdb applying MiXCR to the 5' RACE reads. The table lists 550,000 to 800,000 distinct CDR3 sequences, around 21% of them singletons. About this clonotype itself: Its antigen is as yet unknown.

Sequencing used blood. This TCR derives from a man between 65 and 85 years old in good health. The V gene is TRBV5-5, the J gene TRBJ2-5; 8 nucleotides agree with TRBD2. The CDR3, as DNA: TGTGCCAGCAGCCGGCCCGGACTAGCATGGGAGACCCAGTACTTC. Encoded protein: CASSRPGLAWETQYF.